Presented here are 31 T cell receptor beta chains from one specimen sequenced in a study of PD-L1 blockade in urothelial cancer. Libraries were prepared by immunoSEQ multiplex PCR; TCRdb keeps only in-frame clonotypes and omits some of them. The data show almost 90,000 clones, roughly 84% seen once. Time point reported: pretreatment peripheral blood. This specimen was PBMCs, taken around atezolizumab (anti-PD-L1) treatment. Receptors originate from a man between 60 and 70 years old with urothelial cancer.

In this sample, this clone turned up once. This chain uses TRBV5-4 with TRBJ2-2; TRBD1 aligns across 8 bases. V lost 5 bases, J lost 5 bases, and 11 bases stayed unmatched. Germline V gives CDR1 SGHNT, CDR2 YYREEE (reference sequence). This CDR3 has 16 amino acids. The DNA for the CDR3 is TGTGCCAGCAGTTCCGGGCCGGGACAGGCAACCGGGGAGCTGTTTTTT. Amino acid sequence: CASSSGPGQATGELFF.

This chain uses TRBV7-9 with TRBJ1-2; a possible D gene is TRBD1 (5 bases). Germline-derived CDR1 and CDR2 are SEHNR and FQNEAQ (reference sequence). Trimming removed 3 bases from V and 8 bases from J, with 10 bases in between. This CDR3 has 12 amino acids. CDR3 loop: CASSLGLGGYTF. The CDR3 DNA sequence: TGTGCCAGCAGCTTGGGGCTGGGAGGCTACACCTTC.

V usage is TRBV5-1 and J usage is TRBJ2-2; no definite D call. The CDR3 sequence is 12 residues long. Germline CDR1 is SGHRS and CDR2 is YFSETQ. The V end was cut by 5 bases, the J end by 6 bases, with 8 bases between. CDR3 amino acids: CASSFHPGELFF. The CDR3 nucleotides read TGCGCCAGCAGTTTCCATCCCGGGGAGCTGTTTTTT.

The chain joins TRBV7-3 to TRBJ1-2; 9 nucleotides match TRBD1. The CDR3 is made up of 15 amino acids. Germline lookup yields CDR1 SGHTA and CDR2 FQGTGA. Unmatched junction bases numbered 6, after V lost 5 bases and J lost 2 bases. The CDR3, as DNA: TGTGCCAGCAGCGTTACAGGGGGCGCAAACTATGGCTACACCTTC. As protein: CASSVTGGANYGYTF.

The sample holds one count of this clone. The chain joins TRBV28 to TRBJ2-7, with 8 bases identical to TRBD2. The germline gives CDR1 MDHEN, CDR2 SYDVKM. CDR3 length: 17 amino acids. V trimming: 6 bases; J trimming: 1 base; junction bases outside the gene matches: 14. CDR3 region: CASRPFLAGEPSYEQYF. In nucleotides, the CDR3 is TGTGCCAGCAGACCCTTCCTAGCGGGTGAACCATCCTACGAGCAGTACTTC. The complete variable domain, with remaining parts taken from reference TRBV28 and TRBJ2-7, reads DVKVTQSSRYLVKRTGEKVFLECVQDMDHENMFWYRQDPGLGLRLIYFSYDVKMKEKGDIPEGYSVSREKKERFSLILESASTNQTSMYLCASRPFLAGEPSYEQYFGPGTRLTVT.

The gene calls are TRBV25-1 and TRBJ2-1, with 7 positions matching TRBD1. The CDR3 is 15 amino acids. V gave up 0 bases and J gave up 7 bases; unmatched junction bases: 6. The V gene's germline CDR1 is MGHDK and CDR2 SYGVNS. The CDR3 is CASSEYWDSANEQFF. The CDR3 coding sequence is TGTGCCAGCAGTGAATATTGGGACAGCGCTAATGAGCAGTTCTTC.

This clone came up once. The chain has TRBV5-8 and TRBJ2-1; maybe TRBD2 (6 bases). CDR3 length: 17 amino acids. The germline V gene encodes CDR1 SGHTS and CDR2 YDEGEE. V was cut by 1 base and J by 2 bases, with 16 bases left in between. CDR3 amino acids: CASSLLLQVAAYNEQFF. The CDR3 region has the DNA TGTGCCAGCAGCTTGTTACTACAGGTAGCGGCCTACAATGAGCAGTTCTTC.

This clone has just one count. The CDR3 bases are TGTGCCAGTAGTATTTCAGGACAGCTATATGATACGCAGTATTTT. Protein: CASSISGQLYDTQYF. The chain has TRBV19 and TRBJ2-3, with D perhaps matching TRBD1 (6 bases). Trimming stripped 3 bases from V and 6 bases from J, with 16 bases between. CDR1 and CDR2 from the germline V gene are LNHDA and SQIVND (reference sequence). This CDR3 comprises 15 residues. Together with reference TRBV19 and TRBJ2-3, the CDR3 gives the full variable domain: DGGITQSPKYLFRKEGQNVTLSCEQNLNHDAMYWYRQDPGQGLRLIYYSQIVNDFQKGDIAEGYSVSREKKESFPLTVTSAQKNPTAFYLCASSISGQLYDTQYFGPGTRLTVL.

The J gene is TRBJ1-4, the V gene TRBV5-6; D is uncertain. The germline gives CDR1 SGHDT, CDR2 YYEEEE. V shed 2 bases and J shed 10 bases, with 9 bases lying between them. CDR3 length equals 12 residues. CDR3 sequence: CASSFSGGKLFF. The CDR3 nucleotides read TGTGCCAGCAGCTTCTCCGGAGGAAAACTGTTTTTT.

V usage is TRBV28 and J usage is TRBJ2-7; 7 nucleotides align to TRBD1. Germline V gene sequence: CDR1 MDHEN, CDR2 SYDVKM. The CDR3 contains 14 residues. Trimming cost V 2 bases and J 7 bases; bases outside gene matches: 8. The chain's CDR3 is CASSLAERGREQYF. The DNA for the CDR3 is TGTGCCAGCAGTTTAGCGGAAAGGGGGCGGGAGCAGTACTTC.

Regarding this clone: Within the sample, other DNA sequences also encode this same CDR3. CDR3 in DNA: TGTGCCAGCAGTGTCCAGGGAGGAGGGAATCAGCCCCAGCATTTT. As protein: CASSVQGGGNQPQHF. This chain uses TRBV6-1 with TRBJ1-5; perhaps TRBD1 as D (5 bases). Between the trimmed V and J ends, which lost 4 bases and 4 bases, there was a span of 14 bases. In germline, CDR1 is MNHNS, CDR2 SASEGT. The CDR3 is 15 residues long.

This clone occurred a few times. The chain has TRBV19 and TRBJ2-7; possibly TRBD2 for D (6 bases). Germline CDR1 is LNHDA and CDR2 is SQIVND (reference sequence). This CDR3 region has 15 residues. V lost 5 bases and J 0 bases, leaving 14 bases between the germline ends. DNA for the CDR3: TGTGCCAGTAGTCCGGGACTCAAACCCTCCTACGAGCAGTACTTC. Residues: CASSPGLKPSYEQYF.

This chain uses TRBV14 with TRBJ1-3; D possibly corresponds to TRBD1 (6 bases). CDR1 and CDR2 from the germline V gene are SGHDN and FVKESK. The CDR3 length is 15 residues. Deletions cut 5 bases from V and 0 bases from J, with 11 bases between. This chain's CDR3 is CASSVGQSSGNTIYF. The CDR3, as DNA: TGTGCCAGCAGCGTAGGACAGTCCTCTGGAAACACCATATATTTT. The full variable domain, rest sourced from reference TRBV14 and TRBJ1-3, is EAGVTQFPSHSVIEKGQTVTLRCDPISGHDNLYWYRRVMGKEIKFLLHFVKESKQDESGMPNNRFLAERTGGTYSTLKVQPAELEDSGVYFCASSVGQSSGNTIYFGEGSWLTVV.

This rearrangement joins TRBV25-1 to TRBJ1-3, with D perhaps matching TRBD1 (5 bases). The length of the CDR3 is 15 residues. V lost 8 bases and J 4 bases, leaving 18 bases between the germline ends. Germline-derived CDR1 and CDR2 are MGHDK and SYGVNS. The CDR3 nucleotides are TGTGCCAGCGCCGGGGGGACGGCGCCAGGAAACACCATATATTTT. Amino acids: CASAGGTAPGNTIYF.

The chain combines TRBV28 with TRBJ2-7; tentative D call: TRBD1 (5 bases). CDR3 length: 14 amino acids. Germline CDR1 MDHEN, CDR2 SYDVKM. Trimming cost V 7 bases and J 5 bases, with 18 bases left between them. CDR3 nucleotide sequence: TGTGCCAGCATCCTCCGTGGCAGGGCCAACGAGCAGTACTTC. Amino acids: CASILRGRANEQYF. The whole variable domain, remainder taken from reference TRBV28 and TRBJ2-7, is DVKVTQSSRYLVKRTGEKVFLECVQDMDHENMFWYRQDPGLGLRLIYFSYDVKMKEKGDIPEGYSVSREKKERFSLILESASTNQTSMYLCASILRGRANEQYFGPGTRLTVT.

The chain joins TRBV2 to TRBJ1-3; no definite D call. There are 18 residues in the CDR3. V was trimmed by 7 bases and J by 0 bases, leaving 22 bases between them. Germline CDR1 reads SNHLY; CDR2 reads FYNNEI. The CDR3 bases are TGTGCCAGCACTGTCGAGGGCCTGACCTTTTTCTCTGGAAACACCATATATTTT. Translated: CASTVEGLTFFSGNTIYF.

DNA of the CDR3: TGTGCCAGCAGCAAAGCCGGGACAGGGGCCGGGGAGCTGTTTTTT. The encoded protein is CASSKAGTGAGELFF. The chain combines TRBV21-1 with TRBJ2-2; TRBD1, as called in the table, went unchecked against the DNA. TRBV21-1 is a recognized pseudogene. CDR3 length: 15 amino acids.

This chain connects TRBV5-1 to TRBJ1-5; 8 bases match TRBD1. The CDR3 loop spans 15 amino acids. After removal of 0 bases from V and 7 bases from J, the junction contained 6 bases not matched to a gene. Germline-derived CDR1 and CDR2 are SGHRS and YFSETQ. The CDR3 reads CASSLGDRSGQPQHF. The CDR3 DNA follows: TGCGCCAGCAGCTTGGGGGACAGGTCAGGACAGCCCCAGCATTTT.

V and J are TRBV19 and TRBJ1-2; 9 nucleotides align to TRBD1. With 1 base clipped from V and 4 bases from J, the junction kept 22 bases outside the gene matches. CDR1 LNHDA and CDR2 SQIVND come from the germline V gene (reference sequence). This CDR3 has 21 residues. Here the CDR3 reads CASSIGGGRTGAQEGTYGYTF. DNA of the CDR3: TGTGCCAGTAGTATAGGTGGTGGAAGGACAGGGGCCCAAGAGGGTACCTATGGCTACACCTTC.

The chain uses TRBV28 and TRBJ1-2, with 10 positions matching TRBD1. Germline CDR1 reads MDHEN; CDR2 reads SYDVKM. V gave up 3 bases and J gave up 8 bases; unmatched junction bases: 9. The CDR3 totals 15 residues. CDR3 nucleotide sequence: TGTGCCAGCAGTTTGGGCCGGGACAGGGGCCGAGGCTACACCTTC. Translated: CASSLGRDRGRGYTF.

This sequence joins TRBV7-8 and TRBJ2-7, with a tentative D call TRBD1 (6 bases). The germline V gene has CDR1 SGHVS and CDR2 FQNEAQ. V lost 5 bases and J 6 bases, leaving 14 bases between the germline ends. The length of the CDR3 is 13 residues. The DNA for the CDR3 is TGTGCCAGCAGCCAGATTCAGGGGTCCGAGCAGTACTTC. Its protein product is CASSQIQGSEQYF.

This clone has a handful of counts. The chain is built from TRBV30 and TRBJ2-7; 8 nucleotides align to TRBD1. This CDR3 has 14 amino acids. V shed 4 bases and J 1 base; nucleotides not matched to a gene: 6. Looked up from germline, CDR1 is GTSNPN and CDR2 is SVGIG (reference sequence). CDR3 nucleotides: TGTGCCTGGACCACGGGACAGGCTTCCTACGAGCAGTACTTC. This sequence encodes CAWTTGQASYEQYF. The complete variable domain, with remaining parts taken from reference TRBV30 and TRBJ2-7, reads SQTIHQWPATLVQPVGSPLSLECTVEGTSNPNLYWYRQAAGRGLQLLFYSVGIGQISSEVPQNLSASRPQDRQFILSSKKLLLSDSGFYLCAWTTGQASYEQYFGPGTRLTVT.

This chain uses TRBV28 with TRBJ1-5, with 7 positions matching TRBD1. J gave up 4 bases and V 3 bases, and 9 bases lay outside the gene matches. The CDR3 consists of 16 residues. The germline gives CDR1 MDHEN, CDR2 SYDVKM. The chain's CDR3 is CASSLGLLGQNQPQHF. CDR3 sequence (DNA): TGTGCCAGCAGTTTGGGATTATTGGGACAGAATCAGCCCCAGCATTTT.

This clone has more than one count but fewer than ten. This chain links TRBV5-1 with TRBJ2-7; 7 bases agree with TRBD1. CDR1 SGHRS and CDR2 YFSETQ come from the germline V gene. J gave up 7 bases and V 2 bases, and 9 bases lay outside the gene matches. This CDR3 spans 14 amino acids. The CDR3 spells CASSLTGEVGEQYF. The CDR3 DNA is TGCGCCAGCAGCTTAACAGGGGAAGTGGGGGAGCAGTACTTC. Based on the CDR3 plus reference TRBV5-1 and TRBJ2-7, the full variable domain is KAGVTQTPRYLIKTRGQQVTLSCSPISGHRSVSWYQQTPGQGLQFLFEYFSETQRNKGNFPGRFSGRQFSNSRSEMNVSTLELGDSALYLCASSLTGEVGEQYFGPGTRLTVT.

V and J are TRBV19 and TRBJ1-3, with TRBD1 identical over 7 bases. This CDR3 comprises 16 residues. Germline assignment: CDR1 LNHDA and CDR2 SQIVND (reference sequence). V lost 5 bases to trimming and J lost 0 bases; unmatched junction nucleotides: 7. The CDR3 DNA is TGTGCCAGTAGTCCCCCGGGACAGACCTCTGGAAACACCATATATTTT. This translates into CASSPPGQTSGNTIYF.

The V call is TRBV28, the J call TRBJ2-4; 9 bases align to TRBD2. V lost 5 bases to trimming and J lost 6 bases; unmatched junction nucleotides: 5. CDR3 length: 14 amino acids. Germline CDR1 MDHEN, CDR2 SYDVKM. CDR3 sequence: CASSPRGGLNIQYF. Written as DNA, the CDR3 is TGTGCCAGCAGTCCGCGGGGGGGTCTAAACATTCAGTACTTC.

The chain employs TRBV6-5 and TRBJ2-2; 7 positions agree with TRBD1. CDR3 length: 15 amino acids. The germline CDR1 and CDR2 sequences are MNHEY and SVGAGI. J was trimmed by 2 bases and V by 10 bases; bases with no gene match: 10. CDR3 bases: TGTGCCATCCGATTCGGGACAGTAAACACCGGGGAGCTGTTTTTT. Amino acids: CAIRFGTVNTGELFF.

The chain couples TRBV4-3 to TRBJ2-5; 7 nucleotides align to TRBD2. This CDR3 comprises 16 residues. Germline CDR1 is LGHNA and CDR2 is YSLEER. J lost 3 bases, V lost 1 base, and 8 bases had no gene match. CDR3 DNA: TGCGCCAGCAGCCAAGGTTTTGGGGGAGGGGAAGAGACCCAGTACTTC. Residues: CASSQGFGGGEETQYF.

This clone appeared a single time. The J gene is TRBJ2-5, the V gene TRBV5-8; the match to TRBD1 covers 9 bases. Germline V gene lookup returns CDR1 SGHTS and CDR2 YDEGEE. The CDR3 is 16 amino acids. The trim removed 2 bases at V and 5 bases at J, leaving 10 bases unmatched. The CDR3 loop reads CASSFSGQGSGETQYF. CDR3 sequence (DNA): TGTGCCAGCAGCTTTTCGGGACAGGGCTCGGGGGAGACCCAGTACTTC.

The rearrangement joins TRBV18 to TRBJ2-1; the D gene is possibly TRBD2 (5 bases). Per the germline V gene, CDR1 is KGHSH and CDR2 is LQKENI. V was cut by 1 base and J by 7 bases, with 11 bases left in between. The CDR3 totals 14 residues. The CDR3 bases are TGTGCCAGCTCACCACGCAGCGGAGCGAATGAGCAGTTCTTC. Translated, it gives CASSPRSGANEQFF. The variable domain in full, with the rest retrieved from reference TRBV18 and TRBJ2-1, is NAGVMQNPRHLVRRRGQEARLRCSPMKGHSHVYWYRQLPEEGLKFMVYLQKENIIDESGMPKERFSAEFPKEGPSILRIQQVVRGDSAAYFCASSPRSGANEQFFGPGTRLTVL.

This clone was recorded only once. The chain couples TRBV4-1 to TRBJ2-7; 12 positions agree with TRBD1. Germline V CDR1 and CDR2: MGHRA, YSYEKL. The CDR3 runs 19 residues. V shed 4 bases and J 3 bases; nucleotides not matched to a gene: 16. The CDR3 DNA reads as TGCGCCAGCAGCCCCCTCCCGGGGACAGGGGGCGCGGTAGTCTACGAGCAGTACTTC. It encodes CASSPLPGTGGAVVYEQYF.